This TCR beta chain was identified during a study of blood T cell repertoires in COVID-19. Study information: There were acute and convalescent COVID-19 samples, and they came from the United States, Italy and Spain. Sources were T cells, B-cell-depleted T cells, or PBMCs; the material itself was cDNA or gDNA.

Authors' analysis steps: Reference gene primer amplification in the assay estimated nucleated cell counts. Profiling relied on immunoSEQ multiplex PCR, and the TCRdb table lists in-frame clones only, not all of them. V and J calls and clone size are given by that table; D and trimming were obtained from the DNA. The sample includes some 98,000 clones, roughly 82% of them seen just once. Germline V gene data show CDR1 as MNHEY and CDR2 as SVGEGT. The CDR3 spans 14 residues. Losses at the gene ends were 6 bases for V and 2 bases for J; bases not matched to a gene: 3. The genes are TRBV6-2 or TRBV6-3 and TRBJ2-1; 8 bases align to TRBD1. What was sequenced was peripheral blood. The clonotype comes from a man aged 70 or older with active or convalescent COVID-19. The CDR3 DNA reads as TGTGCCAGCAGCCTGACAGGGGCCTACAATGAGCAGTTCTTC. As protein: CASSLTGAYNEQFF.